Shown below are 30 T cell receptor beta chains from a single sample sequenced in a study of a mutant IDH1 vaccine in newly diagnosed glioma. Sequenced by immunoSEQ multiplex PCR; TCRdb stores in-frame clones only, minus some. The sample includes approximately 79,000 clones, around 83% seen only once; the top ten take 0.75% to 0.95%. Time point indicated: week 23, last vaccination. Doses of 300 ug of mutant IDH1 20-mer peptide were given with topical imiquimod. For these TCRs, the target antigens are not known. Material: PBMCs, obtained from a glioma patient whose treatment included an IDH1 peptide vaccine. These receptors were collected from a woman aged 45-59 years with glioma.

The chain employs TRBV9 and TRBJ2-1, with 13 bases lining up with TRBD2. The CDR3 runs to 18 residues. Unmatched junction bases numbered 9, after V lost 1 base and J lost 5 bases. Germline CDR1 and CDR2: SGDLS and YYNGEE. This CDR3 is CASSVPSGLAGNNNEQFF. The DNA of the CDR3 is TGTGCCAGCAGCGTACCCTCGGGACTAGCGGGAAACAACAATGAGCAGTTCTTC.

This chain links TRBV28 with TRBJ2-7; 10 nucleotides match TRBD2. The CDR3 consists of 15 residues. CDR1 is MDHEN, CDR2 SYDVKM, per germline. Trimming removed 7 bases from V and 4 bases from J; junction bases left unmatched: 10. DNA for the CDR3: TGTGCCAGCACCCCCGGGACTAGCGTAGGGTACGAGCAGTACTTC. Its protein product is CASTPGTSVGYEQYF.

The rearrangement links TRBV30 to TRBJ2-5; maybe TRBD2 (6 bases). CDR3 length: 12 residues. Trimming stripped 4 bases from V and 11 bases from J, with 17 bases between. Germline V gives CDR1 GTSNPN, CDR2 SVGIG (reference sequence). CDR3 loop: CAWTKGPGEQYF. CDR3 bases: TGTGCCTGGACCAAGGGACCGGGGGAGCAGTACTTC.

J is TRBJ2-7 and V is TRBV2; 12 nucleotides line up with TRBD1. This CDR3 region has 14 residues. Trimming at V came to 5 bases and at J to 6 bases, leaving 5 bases not matched to a gene. Germline V gene sequence: CDR1 SNHLY, CDR2 FYNNEI. CDR3 nucleotides: TGTGCCAGCAGTACCGGGACAGGGGGCGGCGAGCAGTACTTC. This encodes CASSTGTGGGEQYF.

This clone has just a few counts. The chain employs TRBV5-1 and TRBJ1-1, with a possible D match to TRBD1 (5 bases). This CDR3 contains 13 residues. With 9 bases removed from V and 6 bases from J, the gap between germline ends came to 18 bases. Germline values: CDR1 SGHRS, CDR2 YFSETQ. The CDR3 region is CATPGPLGPEAFF. The CDR3 region has the DNA TGCGCCACCCCGGGACCCTTGGGCCCTGAAGCTTTCTTT.

The rearrangement links TRBV7-6 to TRBJ1-2, with TRBD1 identical over 7 bases. The length of the CDR3 is 15 residues. Per germline, CDR1 SGHVS and CDR2 FNYEAQ. Trimming removed 1 base from V and 6 bases from J; junction bases left unmatched: 8. The chain's CDR3 is CASSLGTGPRDGYTF. The CDR3, as DNA: TGTGCCAGCAGCTTAGGGACAGGCCCTAGGGATGGCTACACCTTC.

V is TRBV5-6 and J is TRBJ1-5; D call uncertain. The germline CDR1 and CDR2 sequences are SGHDT and YYEEEE. The ends were cut back, 4 bases at V and 5 bases at J, with 10 bases in the middle. The CDR3 runs to 13 residues. The CDR3 sequence: CASSPGPDQPQHF. The CDR3 region has the DNA TGTGCCAGCAGCCCCGGTCCCGATCAGCCCCAGCATTTT.

The chain joins TRBV7-9 to TRBJ1-6; D call uncertain. The germline gives CDR1 SEHNR, CDR2 FQNEAQ (reference sequence). This CDR3 is built from 15 residues. The ends were cut back, 5 bases at V and 7 bases at J, with 15 bases in the middle. The CDR3 coding sequence is TGTGCCAGCAGCCAAACGCAGGTTGGGAATTCACCCCTCCACTTT. Its protein product is CASSQTQVGNSPLHF.

The rearrangement uses TRBV10-1 and TRBJ1-6; D not resolved. The length of the CDR3 is 18 residues. Germline V CDR1 and CDR2: WNHNN, SYGVQD (reference sequence). V dropped 5 bases and J dropped 7 bases, with 24 bases sitting between them. Here the CDR3 reads CASSRPQSQVWRNSPLHF. CDR3 in DNA: TGCGCCAGCAGTCGACCCCAATCACAAGTCTGGAGGAATTCACCCCTCCACTTT.

The genes are TRBV12-5 and TRBJ1-2; 9 positions agree with TRBD1. CDR1 and CDR2 from the germline V gene are LGHNT and FRNRAP. The CDR3 length is 18 residues. The J segment lost 6 bases and the V segment lost 5 bases, leaving 19 bases of the junction unmatched. The CDR3 protein is CASGPRTGDVTGTHGYTF. CDR3 nucleotide sequence: TGTGCTAGTGGTCCACGGACAGGGGACGTGACGGGGACGCATGGCTACACCTTC.

The chain carries TRBV6-1 and TRBJ2-1; unclear D gene. The CDR3 has 16 residues. CDR1 and CDR2 (germline): MNHNS, SASEGT. With 2 bases removed from V and 3 bases from J, the gap between germline ends came to 14 bases. The chain's CDR3 is CASSEPSVIFYNEQFF. CDR3 in DNA: TGTGCCAGCAGTGAACCTAGTGTCATTTTCTACAATGAGCAGTTCTTC.

This clone was picked up a small number of times. The chain uses TRBV2 and TRBJ2-3; 9 bases fit TRBD2. Germline V gene data show CDR1 as SNHLY and CDR2 as FYNNEI. V was clipped by 3 bases and J by 1 base; unmatched bases: 20. The CDR3 is made up of 21 amino acids. Here the CDR3 DNA reads TGTGCCAGCAGTGACCCGCCTCTCCCCCTTTTAGCGGGAGCGGGCACAGATACGCAGTATTTT. Protein: CASSDPPLPLLAGAGTDTQYF. Full variable domain (missing parts from reference TRBV2 and TRBJ2-3): EPEVTQTPSHQVTQMGQEVILRCVPISNHLYFYWYRQILGQKVEFLVSFYNNEISEKSEIFDDQFSVERPDGSNFTLKIRSTKLEDSAMYFCASSDPPLPLLAGAGTDTQYFGPGTRLTVL.

This clone has only a few counts. The chain couples TRBV2 to TRBJ1-1; 9 bases are shared with TRBD1. Germline CDR1 reads SNHLY; CDR2 reads FYNNEI. Losses at the gene ends were 9 bases for V and 4 bases for J; bases not matched to a gene: 6. The CDR3 consists of 13 residues. CDR3 sequence reads: CASRQGGGTEAFF. The CDR3 DNA reads as TGTGCCAGTCGACAGGGGGGCGGCACTGAAGCTTTCTTT.

The chain is built from TRBV7-3 and TRBJ2-1; D remains unclear. V lost 1 base, J lost 6 bases, and 7 bases lay in between. The germline V gene encodes CDR1 SGHTA and CDR2 FQGTGA. There are 13 residues in the CDR3. This CDR3 reads CASSLNSFNEQFF. The CDR3 DNA follows: TGTGCCAGCAGCTTAAACAGCTTCAATGAGCAGTTCTTC.

This sequence joins TRBV7-3 and TRBJ2-2, with 7 bases aligning to TRBD2. The CDR3 spans 13 residues. Germline lookup yields CDR1 SGHTA and CDR2 FQGTGA. V gave up 4 bases and J gave up 7 bases; unmatched junction bases: 3. The CDR3 sequence: CASSSSGYGELFF. The CDR3 DNA sequence: TGTGCCAGCAGCTCTAGCGGATACGGGGAGCTGTTTTTT.

The chain joins TRBV28 to TRBJ1-1, with TRBD1 as a possible D gene (5 bases). V was clipped by 10 bases and J by 6 bases, with 18 bases between them. This CDR3 has 13 residues. CDR1 is MDHEN and CDR2 is SYDVKM in the germline V gene. CDR3 DNA: TGTGCCATTTCTCTGGGGGGGGAAGCTGAAGCTTTCTTT. As protein: CAISLGGEAEAFF.

The chain joins TRBV10-3 to TRBJ2-1; 14 bases map to TRBD2. Germline assignment: CDR1 ENHRY and CDR2 SYGVKD. The CDR3 has 17 residues. The V and J ends lost 5 bases and 0 bases, in that order; junction bases with no gene match: 3. CDR3 DNA sequence: TGTGCCATCAGTACCGGGACTAGCGGGAGCTCCTACAATGAGCAGTTCTTC. Its translation is CAISTGTSGSSYNEQFF.

The rearrangement joins TRBV2 to TRBJ2-1, with TRBD1 matching 7 bases. The V and J ends lost 3 bases and 4 bases, in that order; junction bases with no gene match: 6. Per the germline V gene, CDR1 is SNHLY and CDR2 is FYNNEI. The CDR3 is made up of 15 amino acids. Here the CDR3 reads CASSETGTAYNEQFF. The CDR3 nucleotides are TGTGCCAGCAGTGAGACCGGGACAGCTTACAATGAGCAGTTCTTC.

The chain employs TRBV27 and TRBJ2-3; no clear D gene. The CDR3 covers 11 residues. Between the trimmed V and J ends, which lost 5 bases and 2 bases, there was a span of 2 bases. Per the germline V gene, CDR1 is MNHEY and CDR2 is SMNVEV (reference sequence). CDR3 sequence (DNA): TGTGCCAGCAGTACCACAGATACGCAGTATTTT. Protein: CASSTTDTQYF.

The chain joins TRBV28 to TRBJ2-2; TRBD2 aligns across 11 bases. Germline V gives CDR1 MDHEN, CDR2 SYDVKM. The CDR3 runs to 16 residues. Germline trimming cut 6 bases from V and 4 bases from J; bases unmatched to any gene: 7. CDR3 DNA: TGTGCCAGCAGGGATAGCGGGAGGGCCGTCACCGGGGAGCTGTTTTTT. This gives the protein CASRDSGRAVTGELFF.

The chain is built from TRBV20-1 and TRBJ2-7; D is perhaps TRBD1 (5 bases). This CDR3 has 11 residues. The germline V and J ends were trimmed by 3 bases and 2 bases, with 5 bases remaining between them. The V gene's germline CDR1 is DFQATT and CDR2 SNEGSKA (reference sequence). The CDR3 loop reads CSASRAYEQYF. CDR3 nucleotide sequence: TGCAGTGCTAGCAGGGCCTACGAGCAGTACTTC.

This chain connects TRBV25-1 to TRBJ2-2; 8 bases are shared with TRBD1. V lost 6 bases to trimming and J lost 3 bases; unmatched junction nucleotides: 3. Looked up from germline, CDR1 is MGHDK and CDR2 is SYGVNS. The CDR3 covers 14 residues. The CDR3 reads CASSQGADTGELFF. In DNA form, the CDR3 reads TGTGCCAGCAGCCAGGGGGCAGACACCGGGGAGCTGTTTTTT.

The chain couples TRBV27 to TRBJ2-3; 13 nucleotides agree with TRBD2. Losses at the gene ends were 5 bases for V and 1 base for J; bases not matched to a gene: 9. Germline V gene sequence: CDR1 MNHEY, CDR2 SMNVEV (reference sequence). This CDR3 spans 18 amino acids. The CDR3 nucleotides read TGTGCCAGCAGTCCCCTGGGACTAGCGGGGTACCGCACAGATACGCAGTATTTT. Amino acids: CASSPLGLAGYRTDTQYF.

This chain joins TRBV28 and TRBJ2-1; 11 nucleotides match TRBD1. The germline CDR1 and CDR2 sequences are MDHEN and SYDVKM. This CDR3 region has 16 residues. V lost 4 bases, J lost 8 bases, and 10 bases stayed unmatched. The CDR3 loop reads CASSSRDRGIVDEQFF. In DNA form, the CDR3 reads TGTGCCAGCAGTTCGCGGGACAGGGGGATAGTAGATGAGCAGTTCTTC.

The CDR3 DNA follows: TGTGCCAGCAGTGAATTAATTGGAACACTGGTGAACACTGAAGCTTTCTTT. Protein product: CASSELIGTLVNTEAFF. The rearrangement joins TRBV2 to TRBJ1-1; D is unresolved. This CDR3 comprises 17 residues. Germline CDR1 SNHLY, CDR2 FYNNEI. V shed 2 bases and J shed 0 bases, with 16 bases lying between them.

This chain connects TRBV10-3 to TRBJ2-7; weak D call: TRBD1 (5 bases). V lost 3 bases, J lost 3 bases, and 9 bases lay in between. The CDR3 runs 13 residues. Germline-derived CDR1 and CDR2 are ENHRY and SYGVKD. The CDR3 spells CAISEGQGYEQYF. The CDR3 DNA sequence: TGTGCCATCAGTGAAGGTCAGGGCTACGAGCAGTACTTC.

This chain links TRBV5-6 with TRBJ2-7, with 8 nucleotides matching TRBD1. Germline trimming cut 5 bases from V and 2 bases from J; bases unmatched to any gene: 12. The germline V gene encodes CDR1 SGHDT and CDR2 YYEEEE. This CDR3 is built from 16 residues. CDR3 sequence reads: CASRPRGDRRAYEQYF. In DNA form, the CDR3 reads TGTGCCAGCAGACCCAGAGGGGACAGGAGAGCCTACGAGCAGTACTTC.

The J gene is TRBJ2-7, the V gene TRBV15; 9 nucleotides align to TRBD1. Germline V lookup: CDR1 LNHNV, CDR2 YYDKDF (reference sequence). Trimming cost V 4 bases and J 0 bases; bases outside gene matches: 1. This CDR3 has 14 amino acids. CDR3 sequence reads: CATSMGQGSYEQYF. As DNA, the CDR3 is TGTGCCACCAGCATGGGACAGGGCTCCTACGAGCAGTACTTC.

This chain uses TRBV10-2 with TRBJ1-1, with D maybe TRBD1 (6 bases). Germline V gives CDR1 WSHSY, CDR2 SAAADI. The CDR3 runs to 13 residues. V was trimmed by 3 bases and J by 7 bases, leaving 12 bases between them. The CDR3 loop is CASSELSDSEAFF. The CDR3 DNA reads TGCGCCAGCAGTGAACTTTCGGACAGTGAAGCTTTCTTT.

J is TRBJ1-2 and V is TRBV7-9; D remains ambiguous. Deletions cut 5 bases from V and 0 bases from J, with 13 bases between. This CDR3 contains 15 residues. Germline V gene data show CDR1 as SEHNR and CDR2 as FQNEAQ (reference sequence). CDR3 amino acids: CASSLPLRTNYGYTF. The CDR3 region has the DNA TGTGCCAGCAGCCTCCCTTTGCGGACTAACTATGGCTACACCTTC.